The 5 T cell receptor beta chains below come from one sample, sequenced in a study of OX40 agonist ivuxolimab in advanced cancers. Clones were read by immunoSEQ multiplex PCR, and TCRdb kept only the in-frame ones, dropping some. The data hold 80,000 or so clones, with about 88% observed a single time. Here the sequenced sample was CD4+ or CD8+ T cells sorted from blood, taken in a trial of the OX40 agonist ivuxolimab. The receptors stem from an adult with an advanced solid tumor such as melanoma, head and neck, liver or kidney cancer.

This clone was counted only a few times. This chain uses TRBV27 with TRBJ1-1; 8 nucleotides agree with TRBD1. Germline CDR1 MNHEY, CDR2 SMNVEV (reference sequence). CDR3 length equals 15 residues. The junction had 8 bases not matched to a gene; V was cut back by 5 bases and J by 3 bases. CDR3 in DNA: TGTGCCAGCAGTCGTCGGACAGGGTGGGACACTGAAGCTTTCTTT. It yields the protein CASSRRTGWDTEAFF.

The CDR3 is CASSILGSGNTIYF. CDR3 in DNA: TGTGCCAGTAGTATCCTCGGTTCTGGAAACACCATATATTTT. This chain uses TRBV19 with TRBJ1-3; no clear D gene. The germline V gene encodes CDR1 LNHDA and CDR2 SQIVND (reference sequence). The CDR3 extends over 14 amino acids. Trimming took off 3 bases at V and 1 base at J, with 7 bases between the two ends.

For the CDR3, the DNA is TGTGCCATCAGCGAGCGGGAACGCTACGAGCAGTACTTC. As protein: CAISERERYEQYF. The chain is built from TRBV10-3 and TRBJ2-7; TRBD2 agrees at 7 bases. J was trimmed by 3 bases and V by 6 bases; bases with no gene match: 5. The CDR3 runs to 13 residues. CDR1 and CDR2 from the germline V gene are ENHRY and SYGVKD.

This chain joins TRBV15 and TRBJ2-7, with D hard to call. Germline V gene sequence: CDR1 LNHNV, CDR2 YYDKDF (reference sequence). Trimming took 5 bases from V and 5 from J, leaving 22 bases between them. The CDR3 totals 16 residues. The CDR3 loop reads CATSGSVALTVNEQYF. The CDR3 DNA reads TGTGCCACCAGCGGGTCTGTGGCCTTGACGGTGAACGAGCAGTACTTC.

The chain employs TRBV2 and TRBJ1-5; TRBD1 matches 7 bases. This CDR3 contains 14 residues. In germline, CDR1 is SNHLY, CDR2 FYNNEI. V lost 3 bases to trimming and J lost 7 bases; unmatched junction nucleotides: 6. CDR3 sequence: CASSEAGGGQPQHF. CDR3 nucleotide sequence: TGTGCCAGCAGTGAGGCAGGGGGAGGACAGCCCCAGCATTTT.